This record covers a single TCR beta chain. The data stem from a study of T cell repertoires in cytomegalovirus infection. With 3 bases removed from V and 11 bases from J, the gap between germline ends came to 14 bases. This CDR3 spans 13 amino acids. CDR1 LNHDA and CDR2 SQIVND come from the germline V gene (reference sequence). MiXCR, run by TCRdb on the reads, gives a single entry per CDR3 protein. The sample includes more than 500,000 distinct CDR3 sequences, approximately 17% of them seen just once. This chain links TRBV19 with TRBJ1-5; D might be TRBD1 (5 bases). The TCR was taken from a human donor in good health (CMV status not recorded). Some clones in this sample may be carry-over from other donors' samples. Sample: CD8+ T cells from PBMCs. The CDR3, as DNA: TGTGCCAGTAGTATTTATGACAGTCCGTCCCAGCATTTT. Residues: CASSIYDSPSQHF.